Below are 11 T cell receptor beta chains sequenced from a single sample in a study of T cells in Graves' hyperthyroidism and ophthalmopathy. TCR beta CDR3 sequences were amplified from RNA transcripts. The HTBI primer set drove a first-round RT-PCR of the TCR CDR3. TCRdb re-called the multiplex PCR reads through MiXCR, storing one row per CDR3 protein. There are about half a million distinct CDR3 sequences in the sample; around 24% occur only once, and around 10% lies in the top ten. Sequencing was done on a sample of blood. Every receptor here comes from a woman aged 25 to 39 with Graves' ophthalmopathy.

The chain combines TRBV4-1 with TRBJ1-2, with D unclear. The germline V gene encodes CDR1 MGHRA and CDR2 YSYEKL. The CDR3 has 13 amino acids. V lost 1 base and J 5 bases, leaving 8 bases between the germline ends. The CDR3 reads CASSQGVGYGYTF. The CDR3 DNA follows: TGCGCCAGCAGCCAAGGGGTAGGGTATGGCTACACCTTC.

The chain is built from TRBV5-1 and TRBJ2-7; TRBD2 matches 11 bases. This CDR3 comprises 16 residues. CDR1 SGHRS and CDR2 YFSETQ come from the germline V gene. The V segment lost 4 bases and the J segment 4 bases; nucleotides outside the gene matches: 10. This chain's CDR3 is CASSQVAGGRSYEQYF. DNA of the CDR3: TGCGCCAGCAGCCAAGTAGCGGGAGGGCGTTCTTACGAGCAGTACTTC.

This clonotype has ten or more counts. The chain carries TRBV12-3 or TRBV12-4 and TRBJ2-7; D unclear. V was pared by 5 bases and J by 6 bases, with 14 bases between. The CDR3 is made up of 13 amino acids. The CDR3 sequence is CASSHSPGREQYF. Here the CDR3 DNA reads TGTGCCAGCAGTCACAGCCCCGGCCGCGAGCAGTACTTC.

In this sample, this clonotype turned up many times. The V call is TRBV18, the J call TRBJ2-5; D is unclear. Trimming took off 8 bases at V and 2 bases at J, with 9 bases between the two ends. The germline V gene has CDR1 KGHSH and CDR2 LQKENI. The CDR3 contains 12 residues. The CDR3 DNA sequence: TGTGCCAGCAGTCGACAACAAGAGACCCAGTACTTC. This sequence encodes CASSRQQETQYF.

The chain has TRBV6-4 and TRBJ1-1, with 8 bases lining up with TRBD1. The trim removed 4 bases at V and 4 bases at J, leaving 8 bases unmatched. This CDR3 has 15 residues. Per germline, CDR1 MRHNA and CDR2 SNTAGT. CDR3 coding DNA: TGTGCCAGCAGTGCCTCGGACAGGGCAGGCACTGAAGCTTTCTTT. It codes for CASSASDRAGTEAFF.

This clonotype was observed many times. The chain has TRBV12-3 or TRBV12-4 and TRBJ2-2; D not certain. The CDR3 is 17 residues long. Trimming stripped 8 bases from V and 2 bases from J, with 21 bases between. In nucleotides, the CDR3 is TGTGCCAGCCGGCGATCGGGCACACGACCCAACACCGGGGAGCTGTTTTTT. Translation: CASRRSGTRPNTGELFF.

V gene TRBV7-9 combines with J gene TRBJ2-7, with D unclear. The CDR3 sequence is 13 residues long. Germline-derived CDR1 and CDR2 are SEHNR and FQNEAQ (reference sequence). V was pared by 3 bases and J by 6 bases, with 12 bases between. The CDR3 bases are TGTGCCAGCAGCTTGTACGGGTCCATCGAGCAGTACTTC. Residues: CASSLYGSIEQYF.

The chain carries TRBV5-1 and TRBJ2-2; D is unclear. The CDR3 has 14 residues. Per the germline V gene, CDR1 is SGHRS and CDR2 is YFSETQ. V lost 0 bases and J 4 bases, leaving 7 bases between the germline ends. CDR3 residues: CASSLGRITGELFF. The CDR3 nucleotides are TGCGCCAGCAGCTTGGGTCGGATCACCGGGGAGCTGTTTTTT.

This clonotype has only a few counts. This chain connects TRBV12-3 or TRBV12-4 to TRBJ1-5; no clear D. Trimming pared 3 bases from V and 4 bases from J, leaving 10 bases between. The CDR3 has 14 residues. DNA of the CDR3: TGTGCCAGCAGTTTGGTGGGGAGAAATCAGCCCCAGCATTTT. Translating gives CASSLVGRNQPQHF.

The rearrangement links TRBV6-1 to TRBJ2-7; TRBD1 is a possible D gene (6 bases). V lost 6 bases and J lost 2, with 17 bases in between. The CDR3 contains 15 residues. The germline V gene has CDR1 MNHNS and CDR2 SASEGT. CDR3 in DNA: TGTGCCAGCAGCAAGGGGGTGGCTGGTACCTACGAGCAGTACTTC. It yields the protein CASSKGVAGTYEQYF.

The V and J genes are TRBV27 and TRBJ2-7; D is uncertain. The V gene's germline CDR1 is MNHEY and CDR2 SMNVEV (reference sequence). V was cut by 6 bases and J by 5 bases, with 17 bases left in between. The length of the CDR3 is 14 residues. CDR3 loop: CASRIPGHTDEQYF. CDR3 in DNA: TGTGCCAGCAGAATACCCGGGCACACAGACGAGCAGTACTTC.